Each of the 4 T cell receptor beta chains below was sequenced from the same sample in a study of blood T cell repertoires in COVID-19. Assay: immunoSEQ multiplex PCR; the TCRdb copy retains only in-frame clones and omits some. The sample comprises 310,000 or so clones, 80% to 95% of which are singletons, and roughly 2.3% rests with the top ten. The source material was peripheral blood. The source of these receptors is a woman in her 30s with COVID-19, enrolled during active disease.

The chain employs TRBV7-2 and TRBJ1-3; TRBD1 might be the D (6 bases). Trimming shortened V by 5 bases and J by 2 bases, and 13 bases separated the two germline ends. CDR3 length equals 15 residues. CDR1 and CDR2 (germline): SGHTA, FQGNSA. DNA of the CDR3: TGTGCCAGCAGCCGTTCAGGGGACCCTGGAAACACCATATATTTT. This codes for CASSRSGDPGNTIYF.

V and J are TRBV11-2 and TRBJ2-5; 9 bases align to TRBD2. With 2 bases clipped from V and 5 bases from J, the junction kept 6 bases outside the gene matches. Germline values: CDR1 SGHAT, CDR2 FQNNGV. CDR3 length equals 15 residues. Here the CDR3 DNA reads TGTGCCAGCAGCTTATGGGCTAGCGGGACGGAGACCCAGTACTTC. It codes for CASSLWASGTETQYF.

The chain couples TRBV20-1 to TRBJ2-3; 10 nucleotides align to TRBD2. The germline CDR1 and CDR2 sequences are DFQATT and SNEGSKA (reference sequence). The trim removed 3 bases at V and 5 bases at J, leaving 8 bases unmatched. This CDR3 has 15 amino acids. CDR3 sequence (DNA): TGCAGTGCTAGTAGACCAGCGGGAGGGGAAGATACGCAGTATTTT. It yields the protein CSASRPAGGEDTQYF.

The genes are TRBV19 and TRBJ1-2, with TRBD1 matching 10 bases. CDR3 length equals 15 residues. The V gene's germline CDR1 is LNHDA and CDR2 SQIVND (reference sequence). V was pared by 5 bases and J by 6 bases, with 9 bases of the junction left unmatched. The CDR3 here is CASSARDRGGDGYTF. CDR3 coding DNA: TGTGCCAGTAGTGCCCGGGACAGGGGTGGCGATGGCTACACCTTC. Looking up the rest from reference TRBV19 and TRBJ1-2 gives the full variable domain: DGGITQSPKYLFRKEGQNVTLSCEQNLNHDAMYWYRQDPGQGLRLIYYSQIVNDFQKGDIAEGYSVSREKKESFPLTVTSAQKNPTAFYLCASSARDRGGDGYTFGSGTRLTVV.